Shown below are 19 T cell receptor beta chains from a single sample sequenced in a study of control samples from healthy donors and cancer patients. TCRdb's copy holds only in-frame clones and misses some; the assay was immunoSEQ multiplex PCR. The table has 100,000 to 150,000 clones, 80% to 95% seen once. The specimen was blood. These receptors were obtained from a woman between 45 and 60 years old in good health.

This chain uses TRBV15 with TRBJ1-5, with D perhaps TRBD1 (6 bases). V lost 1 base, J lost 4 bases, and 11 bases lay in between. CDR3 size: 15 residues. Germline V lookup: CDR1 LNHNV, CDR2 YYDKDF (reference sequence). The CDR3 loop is CATSRGFTGNQPQHF. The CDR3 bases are TGTGCCACCAGCAGAGGTTTCACAGGGAATCAGCCCCAGCATTTT.

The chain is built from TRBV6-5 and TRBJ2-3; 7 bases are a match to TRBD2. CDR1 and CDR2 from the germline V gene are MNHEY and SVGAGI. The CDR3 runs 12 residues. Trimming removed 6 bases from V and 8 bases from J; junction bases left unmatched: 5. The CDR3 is CASRGGSGTQYF. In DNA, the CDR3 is TGTGCCAGCAGGGGGGGGTCGGGTACGCAGTATTTT.

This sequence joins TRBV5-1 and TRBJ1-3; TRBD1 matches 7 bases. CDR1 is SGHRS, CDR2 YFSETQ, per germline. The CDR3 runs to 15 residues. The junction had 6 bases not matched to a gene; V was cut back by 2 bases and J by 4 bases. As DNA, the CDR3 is TGCGCCAGCAGCTTTCGGACAGGTTTGGGAAACACCATATATTTT. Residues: CASSFRTGLGNTIYF.

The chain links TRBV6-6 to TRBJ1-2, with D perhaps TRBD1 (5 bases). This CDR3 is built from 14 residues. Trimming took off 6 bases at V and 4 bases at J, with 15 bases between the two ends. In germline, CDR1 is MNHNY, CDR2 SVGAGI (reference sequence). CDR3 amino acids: CASSRVADAYGYTF. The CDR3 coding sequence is TGTGCCAGCAGCAGGGTCGCGGATGCCTATGGCTACACCTTC.

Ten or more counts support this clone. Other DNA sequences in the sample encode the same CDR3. The chain's CDR3 is CASSERAEKLFF. DNA of the CDR3: TGTGCCAGCAGTGAGAGGGCTGAAAAACTGTTTTTT. The J gene is TRBJ1-4, the V gene TRBV2; the D is unclear. V was cut by 3 bases and J by 7 bases, with 6 bases left in between. Germline-derived CDR1 and CDR2 are SNHLY and FYNNEI. The CDR3 has 12 residues.

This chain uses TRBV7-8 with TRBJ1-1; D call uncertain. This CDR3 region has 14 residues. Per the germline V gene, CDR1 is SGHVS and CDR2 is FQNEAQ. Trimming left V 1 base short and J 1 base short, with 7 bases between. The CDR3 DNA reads TGTGCCAGCAGCTTAGGGGGATGGAACACTGAAGCTTTCTTT. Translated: CASSLGGWNTEAFF.

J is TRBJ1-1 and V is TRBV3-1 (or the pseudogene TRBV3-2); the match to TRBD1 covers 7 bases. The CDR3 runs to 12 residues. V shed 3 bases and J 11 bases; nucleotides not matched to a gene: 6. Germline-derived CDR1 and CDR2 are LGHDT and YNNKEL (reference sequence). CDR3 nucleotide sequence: TGTGCCAGCAGCCAGGCGACAGGGATCGCTTTCTTT. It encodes CASSQATGIAFF.

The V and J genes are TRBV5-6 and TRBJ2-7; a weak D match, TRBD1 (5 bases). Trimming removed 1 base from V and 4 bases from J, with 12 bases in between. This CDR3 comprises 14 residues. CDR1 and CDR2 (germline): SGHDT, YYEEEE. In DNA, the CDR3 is TGTGCCAGCAGCTTGCAGGGCTGGAAGTACGAGCAGTACTTC. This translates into CASSLQGWKYEQYF.

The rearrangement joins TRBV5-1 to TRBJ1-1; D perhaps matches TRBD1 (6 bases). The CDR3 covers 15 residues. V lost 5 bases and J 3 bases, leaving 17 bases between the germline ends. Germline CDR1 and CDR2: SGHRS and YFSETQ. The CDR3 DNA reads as TGCGCCAGCAGTCTTGGGGGGCAGATGGACACTGAAGCTTTCTTT. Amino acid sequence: CASSLGGQMDTEAFF. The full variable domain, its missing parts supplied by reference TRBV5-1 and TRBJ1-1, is KAGVTQTPRYLIKTRGQQVTLSCSPISGHRSVSWYQQTPGQGLQFLFEYFSETQRNKGNFPGRFSGRQFSNSRSEMNVSTLELGDSALYLCASSLGGQMDTEAFFGQGTRLTVV.

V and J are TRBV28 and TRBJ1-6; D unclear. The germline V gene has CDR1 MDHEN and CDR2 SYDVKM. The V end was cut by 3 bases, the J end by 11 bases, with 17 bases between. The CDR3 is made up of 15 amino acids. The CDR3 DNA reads TGTGCCAGCAGTTTTGAGGCTTATCGGTCCGCACCCCTCCACTTT. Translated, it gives CASSFEAYRSAPLHF.

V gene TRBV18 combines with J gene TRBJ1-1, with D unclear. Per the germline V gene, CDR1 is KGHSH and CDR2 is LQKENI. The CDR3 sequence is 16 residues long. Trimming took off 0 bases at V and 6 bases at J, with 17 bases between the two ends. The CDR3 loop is CASSPPNSGNRAEAFF. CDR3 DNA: TGTGCCAGCTCACCACCGAACTCGGGCAATCGGGCTGAAGCTTTCTTT. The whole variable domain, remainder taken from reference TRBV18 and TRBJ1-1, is NAGVMQNPRHLVRRRGQEARLRCSPMKGHSHVYWYRQLPEEGLKFMVYLQKENIIDESGMPKERFSAEFPKEGPSILRIQQVVRGDSAAYFCASSPPNSGNRAEAFFGQGTRLTVV.

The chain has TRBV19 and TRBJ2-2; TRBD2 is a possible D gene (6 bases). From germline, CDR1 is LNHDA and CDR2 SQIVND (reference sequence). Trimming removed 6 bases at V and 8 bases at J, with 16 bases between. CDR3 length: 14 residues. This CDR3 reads CASRWGELGGELFF. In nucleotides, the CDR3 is TGTGCCAGTAGGTGGGGGGAGCTAGGAGGGGAGCTGTTTTTT.

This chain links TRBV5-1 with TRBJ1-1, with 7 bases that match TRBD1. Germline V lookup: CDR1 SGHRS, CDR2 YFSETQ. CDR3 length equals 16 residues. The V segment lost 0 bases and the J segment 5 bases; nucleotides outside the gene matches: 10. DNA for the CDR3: TGCGCCAGCAGCTTGGTCGGCAAGGGGGCCGGAACTGAAGCTTTCTTT. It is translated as CASSLVGKGAGTEAFF.

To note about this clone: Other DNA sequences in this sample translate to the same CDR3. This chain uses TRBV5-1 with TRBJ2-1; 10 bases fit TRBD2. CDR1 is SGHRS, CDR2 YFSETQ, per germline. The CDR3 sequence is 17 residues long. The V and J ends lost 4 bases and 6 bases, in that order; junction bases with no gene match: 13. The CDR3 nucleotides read TGCGCCAGCAGCGGGCTGAGCGGGGGGGCCTGGGGCAATGAGCAGTTCTTC. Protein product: CASSGLSGGAWGNEQFF.

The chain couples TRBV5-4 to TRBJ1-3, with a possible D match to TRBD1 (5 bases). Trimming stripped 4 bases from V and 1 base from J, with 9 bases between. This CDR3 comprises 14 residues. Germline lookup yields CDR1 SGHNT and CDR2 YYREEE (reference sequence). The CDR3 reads CASSGTGSGNTIYF. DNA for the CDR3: TGTGCCAGCAGCGGGACGGGTTCTGGAAACACCATATATTTT.

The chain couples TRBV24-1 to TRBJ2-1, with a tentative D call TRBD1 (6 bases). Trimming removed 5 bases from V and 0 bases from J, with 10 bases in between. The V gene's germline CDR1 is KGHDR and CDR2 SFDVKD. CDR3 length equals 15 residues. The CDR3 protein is CATSAGQSSYNEQFF. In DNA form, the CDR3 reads TGTGCCACCAGTGCCGGACAGAGCTCCTACAATGAGCAGTTCTTC.

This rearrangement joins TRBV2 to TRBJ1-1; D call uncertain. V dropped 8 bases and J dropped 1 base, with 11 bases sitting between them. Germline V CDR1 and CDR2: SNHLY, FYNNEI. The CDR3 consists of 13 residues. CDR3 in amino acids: CASLRFPNTEAFF. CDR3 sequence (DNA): TGTGCCAGCCTCCGATTTCCGAACACTGAAGCTTTCTTT.

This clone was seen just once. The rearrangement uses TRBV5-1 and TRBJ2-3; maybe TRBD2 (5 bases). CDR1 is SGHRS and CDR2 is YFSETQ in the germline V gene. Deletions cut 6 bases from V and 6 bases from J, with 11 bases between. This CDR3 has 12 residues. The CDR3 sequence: CASKLGVDTQYF. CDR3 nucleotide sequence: TGCGCCAGCAAGCTCGGGGTGGATACGCAGTATTTT.

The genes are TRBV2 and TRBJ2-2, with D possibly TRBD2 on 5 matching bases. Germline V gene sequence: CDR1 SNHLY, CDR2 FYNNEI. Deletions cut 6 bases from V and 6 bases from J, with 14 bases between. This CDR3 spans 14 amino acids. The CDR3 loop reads CASRAGLFPGELFF. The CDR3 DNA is TGTGCCAGCAGAGCTGGACTCTTTCCCGGGGAGCTGTTTTTT. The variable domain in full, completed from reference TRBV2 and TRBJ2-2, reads EPEVTQTPSHQVTQMGQEVILRCVPISNHLYFYWYRQILGQKVEFLVSFYNNEISEKSEIFDDQFSVERPDGSNFTLKIRSTKLEDSAMYFCASRAGLFPGELFFGEGSRLTVL.